Below are 26 T cell receptor beta chains sequenced from a single sample in a study of T cell responses to AZD1222 COVID-19 vaccine. Generated by immunoSEQ multiplex PCR, the TCRdb table keeps only in-frame clones and is missing some. The sample lists 75,000 to 100,000 clones, more than 75% seen once, with 2.8% in the top ten. Specimen: peripheral blood, collected on day 0 of AZD1222 vaccination. The receptor source for this set is an adult in good health.

V is TRBV7-8 and J is TRBJ1-1, with D possibly matching TRBD1 (5 bases). The CDR3 spans 15 residues. Germline V CDR1 and CDR2: SGHVS, FQNEAQ. V was pared by 0 bases and J by 7 bases, with 15 bases between. The chain's CDR3 is CASSLAGREGLEAFF. The CDR3 coding sequence is TGTGCCAGCAGCTTAGCGGGCAGGGAAGGGCTTGAAGCTTTCTTT.

This clone showed up just a few times. In DNA form, the CDR3 reads TGTGCCAGCAGCTTGGTAATGGGGGGGAGCGGAAACACTGAAGCTTTCTTT. Translating gives CASSLVMGGSGNTEAFF. This chain links TRBV5-8 with TRBJ1-1; TRBD1 is a possible D gene (5 bases). The CDR3 is made up of 17 amino acids. V was cut by 0 bases and J by 2 bases, with 17 bases left in between. Germline V gives CDR1 SGHTS, CDR2 YDEGEE.

V gene TRBV10-3 combines with J gene TRBJ2-3; TRBD1 might be the D (6 bases). Germline V lookup: CDR1 ENHRY, CDR2 SYGVKD. This CDR3 has 14 residues. V lost 1 base, J lost 8 bases, and 13 bases lay in between. The CDR3 bases are TGTGCCATCAGTGAGTTTCCGGGACATTCTACGCAGTATTTT. As protein: CAISEFPGHSTQYF.

This chain uses TRBV5-6 with TRBJ2-7; TRBD1 matches at 7 bases. Germline V lookup: CDR1 SGHDT, CDR2 YYEEEE. Trimming took 3 bases from V and 4 from J; bases not matched to a gene: 19. The CDR3 consists of 18 residues. CDR3 sequence (DNA): TGTGCCAGCAGCTACCGGACAGGCTACCCCTCTATTCCTTACGAGCAGTACTTC. It codes for CASSYRTGYPSIPYEQYF.

The chain recombines TRBV5-1 with TRBJ2-6; D gene uncertain. CDR3 size: 16 residues. V was trimmed by 0 bases and J by 0 bases, leaving 7 bases between them. CDR1 is SGHRS, CDR2 YFSETQ, per germline. The CDR3 spells CASSLELNSGANVLTF. CDR3 DNA: TGCGCCAGCAGCTTGGAATTGAACTCTGGGGCCAACGTCCTGACTTTC.

The V gene is TRBV6-1, the J gene TRBJ1-2; no clear D gene. The CDR3 extends over 12 amino acids. Deletions cut 1 base from V and 8 bases from J, with 8 bases between. Per germline, CDR1 MNHNS and CDR2 SASEGT. The CDR3 DNA sequence: TGTGCCAGCAGTGAAGTGAGAAGCGGCTACACCTTC. Its translation is CASSEVRSGYTF.

This chain connects TRBV6-6 to TRBJ2-7; D gene uncertain. Trimming took 0 bases from V and 7 from J, leaving 10 bases between them. This CDR3 comprises 13 residues. Germline-derived CDR1 and CDR2 are MNHNY and SVGAGI (reference sequence). The CDR3 region is CASSYSPSEEQYF. For the CDR3, the DNA is TGTGCCAGCAGTTACTCCCCTTCGGAAGAGCAGTACTTC.

V is TRBV30 and J is TRBJ1-6, with 10 positions matching TRBD1. This CDR3 region has 14 residues. The V gene end was trimmed by 4 bases and the J gene end by 14 bases; junction bases not matched to a gene: 11. Germline values: CDR1 GTSNPN, CDR2 SVGIG (reference sequence). CDR3 amino acids: CAWISRQGATTLHF. Here the CDR3 DNA reads TGTGCCTGGATTTCACGACAGGGGGCAACCACCCTCCACTTT.

This clone occurred a few times. The V and J genes are TRBV7-8 and TRBJ1-6, with 7 bases matching TRBD1. The germline V gene encodes CDR1 SGHVS and CDR2 FQNEAQ. V trimming: 4 bases; J trimming: 9 bases; junction bases outside the gene matches: 9. The length of the CDR3 is 15 residues. The CDR3 sequence: CASSSRDSRSSPLHF. Here the CDR3 DNA reads TGTGCCAGCAGCTCACGGGACAGTCGAAGTTCACCCCTCCACTTT.

The genes are TRBV19 and TRBJ2-1, with 7 bases identical to TRBD1. CDR1 is LNHDA and CDR2 is SQIVND in the germline V gene (reference sequence). Trimming removed 5 bases from V and 11 bases from J; junction bases left unmatched: 12. This CDR3 contains 14 residues. CDR3 DNA: TGTGCCAGTAGTCCCACCCGGACAGGAATCAAGCAGTTCTTC. It encodes CASSPTRTGIKQFF.

This sequence joins TRBV2 and TRBJ1-5; 7 positions match TRBD1. This CDR3 contains 13 residues. Germline CDR1 reads SNHLY; CDR2 reads FYNNEI. V gave up 6 bases and J gave up 10 bases; unmatched junction bases: 9. The chain's CDR3 is CASSPGQRLPQHF. The CDR3 DNA reads TGTGCCAGCAGCCCGGGACAGAGGCTCCCCCAGCATTTT.

This CDR3 reads CASSQEGRFSGNTIYF. The CDR3 region has the DNA TGTGCCAGCAGCCAAGAAGGACGTTTCTCTGGAAACACCATATATTTT. The V gene is TRBV4-2, the J gene TRBJ1-3, with D unclear. The CDR3 is 16 residues long. Trimming cost V 0 bases and J 0 bases, with 9 bases left between them. Germline-derived CDR1 and CDR2 are LGHNA and YNFKEQ.

The chain couples TRBV5-6 to TRBJ2-1; 8 bases are shared with TRBD1. CDR3 length: 16 residues. The trim removed 5 bases at V and 3 bases at J, leaving 10 bases unmatched. The germline V gene has CDR1 SGHDT and CDR2 YYEEEE. CDR3 protein: CASSRKTGAIYNEQFF. Written as DNA, the CDR3 is TGTGCCAGCAGTAGGAAGACAGGGGCGATCTACAATGAGCAGTTCTTC.

The rearrangement links TRBV28 to TRBJ2-3; D is undetermined. The CDR3 covers 14 residues. Germline V lookup: CDR1 MDHEN, CDR2 SYDVKM. Trimming shortened V by 3 bases and J by 2 bases, and 9 bases separated the two germline ends. The chain's CDR3 is CASSFSTSTDTQYF. The CDR3 nucleotides read TGTGCCAGCAGTTTCAGTACCTCCACAGATACGCAGTATTTT.

The gene calls are TRBV5-1 and TRBJ2-5, with TRBD1 identical over 7 bases. The germline V gene has CDR1 SGHRS and CDR2 YFSETQ. The J segment lost 4 bases and the V segment lost 5 bases, leaving 2 bases of the junction unmatched. There are 12 residues in the CDR3. The CDR3 DNA reads as TGCGCCAGCAGACAGGGGTCAGAGACCCAGTACTTC. Encoded protein: CASRQGSETQYF.

The sample holds a few counts of this clone. The rearrangement links TRBV3-1 (or the pseudogene TRBV3-2) to TRBJ2-3; 12 bases fit TRBD2. CDR3 length: 16 amino acids. With V trimmed by 3 bases and J by 4 bases, 5 bases remained unmatched. Germline CDR1 LGHDT, CDR2 YNNKEL (reference sequence). The DNA of the CDR3 is TGTGCCAGCAGCCAGCTAGCGGGAGGGGGGGCAGATACGCAGTATTTT. Amino acids: CASSQLAGGGADTQYF.

The rearrangement links TRBV6-1 to TRBJ2-1; D gene ambiguous. Germline V CDR1 and CDR2: MNHNS, SASEGT. The CDR3 extends over 15 amino acids. Trimming took 0 bases from V and 14 from J, leaving 20 bases between them. The DNA for the CDR3 is TGTGCCAGCAGTGAAGCCCGGACGTACCCCCATCCTGAGTTCTTC. Translation: CASSEARTYPHPEFF.

The chain couples TRBV3-1 (or the pseudogene TRBV3-2) to TRBJ2-2, with D perhaps TRBD1 or TRBD2 (5 bases each). Germline-derived CDR1 and CDR2 are LGHDT and YNNKEL (reference sequence). This CDR3 is built from 16 residues. Trimming took off 4 bases at V and 4 bases at J, with 16 bases between the two ends. This CDR3 is CASSPPGGTATGELFF. CDR3 coding DNA: TGTGCCAGCAGCCCCCCTGGGGGTACGGCCACCGGGGAGCTGTTTTTT.

V usage is TRBV6-6 and J usage is TRBJ1-6, with D perhaps matching TRBD1 (5 bases). Trimming took off 7 bases at V and 9 bases at J, with 16 bases between the two ends. Germline V gene lookup returns CDR1 MNHNY and CDR2 SVGAGI (reference sequence). CDR3 size: 14 residues. The CDR3 spells CASKESTETSPLHF. DNA of the CDR3: TGTGCCAGCAAGGAATCGACAGAAACTTCACCCCTCCACTTT.

V is TRBV5-1 and J is TRBJ1-2; 7 positions match TRBD1. The CDR3 sequence is 15 residues long. V was clipped by 1 base and J by 0 bases; unmatched bases: 3. The germline V gene has CDR1 SGHRS and CDR2 YFSETQ. The CDR3 sequence: CASSLTGDTNYGYTF. The CDR3 DNA reads as TGCGCCAGCAGCTTGACAGGGGACACTAACTATGGCTACACCTTC. Filled out from reference TRBV5-1 and TRBJ1-2, the complete variable domain reads KAGVTQTPRYLIKTRGQQVTLSCSPISGHRSVSWYQQTPGQGLQFLFEYFSETQRNKGNFPGRFSGRQFSNSRSEMNVSTLELGDSALYLCASSLTGDTNYGYTFGSGTRLTVV.

The J gene is TRBJ2-2, the V gene TRBV10-2; maybe TRBD2 (5 bases). Germline V gives CDR1 WSHSY, CDR2 SAAADI. There are 14 residues in the CDR3. With 4 bases removed from V and 3 bases from J, the gap between germline ends came to 9 bases. The CDR3 nucleotides read TGCGCCAGCAGTGTAGTGAGGGACACCGGGGAGCTGTTTTTT. Encoded protein: CASSVVRDTGELFF.

The J gene is TRBJ2-1, the V gene TRBV15; no clear D gene. The CDR3 is 11 amino acids. V lost 2 bases and J lost 8, with 4 bases in between. CDR1 and CDR2 from the germline V gene are LNHNV and YYDKDF (reference sequence). CDR3 DNA sequence: TGTGCCACCAGCAGAAGCTATGAGCAGTTCTTC. Encoded protein: CATSRSYEQFF.

The gene calls are TRBV19 and TRBJ1-1; TRBD1 matches at 7 bases. Germline values: CDR1 LNHDA, CDR2 SQIVND (reference sequence). The CDR3 is 13 residues long. The V gene end was trimmed by 3 bases and the J gene end by 4 bases; junction bases not matched to a gene: 2. The CDR3 coding sequence is TGTGCCAGTAGTATGCAGGGGGGCACTGAAGCTTTCTTT. It encodes CASSMQGGTEAFF.

The rearrangement joins TRBV14 to TRBJ1-1, with no clear D. The CDR3 is made up of 13 amino acids. V lost 1 base and J 7 bases, leaving 10 bases between the germline ends. From germline, CDR1 is SGHDN and CDR2 FVKESK. The CDR3 DNA is TGTGCCAGCAGCCAAGTAATAGGGAATGAAGCTTTCTTT. It is translated as CASSQVIGNEAFF.

The chain combines TRBV12-3 or TRBV12-4 with TRBJ1-1, with D maybe TRBD1 (5 bases). V was trimmed by 8 bases and J by 4 bases, leaving 14 bases between them. The CDR3 loop spans 13 amino acids. The CDR3 DNA reads TGTGCCAGCCGGGACTCTCGGGCCACTGAAGCTTTCTTT. Residues: CASRDSRATEAFF.

V and J are TRBV6-5 and TRBJ2-1, with 9 bases lining up with TRBD1. Germline trimming cut 6 bases from V and 3 bases from J; bases unmatched to any gene: 3. The germline CDR1 and CDR2 sequences are MNHEY and SVGAGI. This CDR3 has 14 residues. The CDR3 nucleotides are TGTGCCAGCAGCCGGACAGGGGACTACAATGAGCAGTTCTTC. This encodes CASSRTGDYNEQFF.